Below are 14 T cell receptor beta chains sequenced from a single sample in a study of T-cell reconstitution after alpha-beta-depleted transplantation in children. The TCRbeta library was prepared with unique molecular identifiers. TCRdb recomputed calls from the PCR reads with MiXCR, one row per CDR3 protein. The data show about 27,000 distinct CDR3 sequences, with 15% to 20% seen just once and 35% held by the top ten. The specimen comprised PBMCs, mostly from graft donor cells, sampled 60 days after TCRalphabeta/CD19-depleted stem cell transplant. The receptors come from a male patient aged 2-9 years who had a stem cell transplant for acute lymphoblastic leukemia, so the T cells may come from the graft donor.

In its sample, this clonotype was seen many times. DNA of the CDR3: TGTGCCAGCAGTTTAGGGGGTTACGGGCCCCTGTTTTTT. This gives the protein CASSLGGYGPLFF. The J gene is TRBJ2-2, the V gene TRBV12-3 or TRBV12-4; D remains unclear. The CDR3 length is 13 residues. Deletions cut 1 base from V and 14 bases from J, with 14 bases between.

The table lists this clonotype with a few counts. The chain's CDR3 is CASNFNSGGELFF. The CDR3, as DNA: TGTGCCAGCAACTTCAATTCTGGCGGGGAGCTGTTTTTT. This chain links TRBV2 with TRBJ2-2; D call uncertain. CDR1 is SNHLY, CDR2 FYNNEI, per germline. The CDR3 consists of 13 residues. The V end was cut by 7 bases, the J end by 7 bases, with 13 bases between.

This clonotype was seen at least ten times. The chain carries TRBV4-3 and TRBJ2-3; possible D gene TRBD2, 5 bases. With 0 bases removed from V and 1 base from J, the gap between germline ends came to 11 bases. Germline V gene sequence: CDR1 LGHNA, CDR2 YSLEER. CDR3 size: 16 residues. CDR3 in DNA: TGCGCCAGCAGCCAAGAAGCTAGCCGGGGCACAGATACGCAGTATTTT. Its protein product is CASSQEASRGTDTQYF.

The sample holds a few counts of this clonotype. J is TRBJ1-2 and V is TRBV7-9; D uncertain. In germline, CDR1 is SEHNR, CDR2 FQNEAQ (reference sequence). V gave up 2 bases and J gave up 3 bases, with 10 bases separating them. CDR3 size: 14 residues. The CDR3 loop reads CASSLIRTDYGYTF. DNA for the CDR3: TGTGCCAGCAGCTTAATCCGAACTGACTATGGCTACACCTTC.

This clonotype was counted a few times. The chain recombines TRBV6-4 with TRBJ2-2; D gene unclear. The CDR3 contains 12 residues. In germline, CDR1 is MRHNA, CDR2 SNTAGT. Trimming cost V 5 bases and J 5 bases, with 6 bases left between them. Here the CDR3 reads CASSQGTGELFF. DNA of the CDR3: TGTGCCAGCAGTCAAGGGACCGGGGAGCTGTTTTTT.

This clonotype was seen at least ten times. The chain joins TRBV25-1 to TRBJ2-7; 7 bases map to TRBD2. This CDR3 comprises 15 residues. The germline gives CDR1 MGHDK, CDR2 SYGVNS. J gave up 5 bases and V 2 bases, and 9 bases lay outside the gene matches. DNA for the CDR3: TGTGCCAGCAGTGAAGGGGGGGATCTAAAAAACGAGCAGTACTTC. It specifies CASSEGGDLKNEQYF.

This clonotype was counted at least ten times. The chain carries TRBV5-1 and TRBJ2-2; D may be TRBD2 (6 bases). The CDR3 contains 14 residues. The V end lost 4 bases, the J end lost 5 bases, and 12 bases lay between the germline ends. Germline V gives CDR1 SGHRS, CDR2 YFSETQ. The CDR3: CASSPGGQTGELFF. The CDR3 DNA reads TGCGCCAGCAGCCCAGGAGGGCAGACCGGGGAGCTGTTTTTT.

In this sample, this clonotype turned up many times. J is TRBJ2-2 and V is TRBV7-2; TRBD2 might be the D (5 bases). Trimming pared 3 bases from V and 5 bases from J, leaving 10 bases between. Germline V lookup: CDR1 SGHTA, CDR2 FQGNSA. The CDR3 runs 14 residues. The CDR3 protein is CASSLTTITGELFF. Here the CDR3 DNA reads TGTGCCAGCAGCTTGACTACGATAACCGGGGAGCTGTTTTTT.

This clonotype occurred many times. This chain links TRBV6-5 with TRBJ2-4, with D possibly being TRBD1 or TRBD2 (5 bases each). Germline-derived CDR1 and CDR2 are MNHEY and SVGAGI. V lost 2 bases to trimming and J lost 8 bases, with 13 bases between them. The CDR3 has 14 amino acids. DNA of the CDR3: TGTGCCAGCAGTTACGGGACGCCAGCGGACATTCAGTACTTC. Translation: CASSYGTPADIQYF.

This clonotype was recorded a few times. The V gene is TRBV7-9, the J gene TRBJ1-5, with no clear D. This CDR3 comprises 15 residues. The V gene's germline CDR1 is SEHNR and CDR2 FQNEAQ (reference sequence). Trimming pared 3 bases from V and 2 bases from J, leaving 11 bases between. In nucleotides, the CDR3 is TGTGCCAGCAGCTTTTCGAAAGAGGGCAATCAGCCCCAGCATTTT. Translation gives CASSFSKEGNQPQHF.

The J gene is TRBJ2-7, the V gene TRBV2, with D possibly matching TRBD2 (7 bases). The germline V gene has CDR1 SNHLY and CDR2 FYNNEI. This CDR3 spans 16 amino acids. V was trimmed by 6 bases and J by 4 bases, leaving 22 bases between them. In DNA form, the CDR3 reads TGTGCCAGCAGATACAGGGAGGGGATCCCGATTTACGAGCAGTACTTC. Translated, it gives CASRYREGIPIYEQYF.

Many counts were recorded for this clonotype. V gene TRBV20-1 combines with J gene TRBJ2-1, with a tentative D call TRBD2 (6 bases). CDR3 length equals 15 residues. In germline, CDR1 is DFQATT, CDR2 SNEGSKA (reference sequence). V was pared by 5 bases and J by 6 bases, with 20 bases between. As DNA, the CDR3 is TGCAGTGCTCTACCGGGACTCTCCGTCGGCAATGAGCAGTTCTTC. Protein sequence: CSALPGLSVGNEQFF.

This clonotype was seen only a few times. V usage is TRBV7-8 and J usage is TRBJ2-5; D possibly matches TRBD1 or TRBD2 (5 bases each). The CDR3 is made up of 14 amino acids. Germline values: CDR1 SGHVS, CDR2 FQNEAQ. V lost 5 bases and J lost 5, with 15 bases in between. This CDR3 reads CASSPGTLTETQYF. CDR3 bases: TGTGCCAGCAGCCCGGGGACCTTAACGGAGACCCAGTACTTC.

The chain couples TRBV14 to TRBJ2-1; no clear D. The germline gives CDR1 SGHDN, CDR2 FVKESK. This CDR3 has 15 amino acids. With 4 bases removed from V and 7 bases from J, the gap between germline ends came to 17 bases. CDR3 nucleotide sequence: TGTGCCAGCAGCCTACATTATAGGCCTGAAAATGAGCAGTTCTTC. Its translation: CASSLHYRPENEQFF.